Listed here is a single T cell receptor beta chain. Its antigen is still unknown. V dropped 0 bases and J dropped 1; count of bases not matched to a gene: 16. The germline gives CDR1 LGHNA, CDR2 YNFKEQ. The CDR3 length is 20 residues. This sample was taken from a study of blood T cells in healthy people across ages. A sample-barcoded 5' primer and a J-beta primer mix were used in a second PCR of about 7 to 11 cycles. Template switching added a 12-random-nucleotide identifier to every cDNA molecule. Sequencing recovered at least 2.5 million CDR3-containing paired-end reads from each sample. TCRdb re-called the 5' RACE reads with MiXCR, one entry per CDR3 protein. The table shows 450,000 to 650,000 distinct CDR3 sequences, with 24% occurring only once. General study points: The diversity estimates, figures obtained from one million T cells, were considered underestimates.

The same sample was also used in a study of T cells of mothers and their children. That paper notes: The whole RNA yield was converted to cDNA, approximately 1.6 ug per 15 ul.

The specimen sequenced was blood. The clonotype originates from a boy aged 5-17 years in good health. This chain links TRBV4-2 with TRBJ2-5, with TRBD2 matching over 8 bases. The CDR3 sequence: CASSQEFWSGRRSPQETQYF. The CDR3 coding sequence is TGTGCCAGCAGCCAAGAGTTTTGGAGCGGGAGAAGGTCACCCCAAGAGACCCAGTACTTC.